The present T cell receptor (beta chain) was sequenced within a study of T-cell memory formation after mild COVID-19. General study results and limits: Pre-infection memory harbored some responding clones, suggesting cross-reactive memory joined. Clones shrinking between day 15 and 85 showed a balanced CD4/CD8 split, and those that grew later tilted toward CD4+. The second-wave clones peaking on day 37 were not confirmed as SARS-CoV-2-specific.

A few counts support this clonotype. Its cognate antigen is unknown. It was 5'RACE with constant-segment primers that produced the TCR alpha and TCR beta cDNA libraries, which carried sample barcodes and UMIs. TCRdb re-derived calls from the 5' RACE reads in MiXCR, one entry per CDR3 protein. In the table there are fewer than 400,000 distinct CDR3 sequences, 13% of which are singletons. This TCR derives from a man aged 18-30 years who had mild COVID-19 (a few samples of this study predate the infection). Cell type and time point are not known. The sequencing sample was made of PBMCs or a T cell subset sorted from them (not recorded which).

The CDR3 loop reads CSASTGTSGGNEQFF. The CDR3 DNA follows: TGCAGTGCTTCAACCGGGACTAGCGGGGGCAATGAGCAGTTCTTC. This chain uses TRBV20-1 with TRBJ2-1, with 14 bases aligning to TRBD2. The CDR3 has 15 residues. The J segment lost 6 bases and the V segment lost 5 bases, leaving 6 bases of the junction unmatched. The germline V gene encodes CDR1 DFQATT and CDR2 SNEGSKA (reference sequence).